Listed here are 26 T cell receptor beta chains from one sample, sequenced in a study of T cells in Graves' hyperthyroidism and ophthalmopathy (dated 2019 in TCRdb). Library method: multiplex PCR. TCRdb lists the instrument as Illumina HiSeq 2000. The TCR beta CDR3 regions were amplified from RNA transcripts. For the first round of RT-PCR on the TCR CDR3, the HTBI primer set was used together with the Qiagen OneStep RT-PCR kit. The public reads were quality trimmed at Q25 with fastp and then assembled into clones with MiXCR by TCRdb, keeping productive beta chains. Rows are combined by CDR3 protein, so each entry shows the most common genes and DNA. Within this sample are about 700,000 distinct CDR3 sequences, with 13% to 15% of them counted one time only. 10% of the sample lies in the top ten. Sequenced material: blood. These receptors originate from a woman aged 18-30 years with Graves' hyperthyroidism.

This clonotype was detected only once. The chain employs TRBV6-1 and TRBJ1-5, with D unresolved. The CDR3 is 14 residues long. V lost 7 bases to trimming and J lost 1 base, with 11 bases between them. Germline lookup yields CDR1 MNHNS and CDR2 SASEGT. The CDR3 reads CASKKDGSNQPQHF. In DNA form, the CDR3 reads TGTGCCAGCAAAAAGGACGGGAGCAATCAGCCCCAGCATTTT.

V gene TRBV6-2 or TRBV6-3 combines with J gene TRBJ2-1, with TRBD1 matching 7 bases. The ends lost 6 bases at V and 15 bases at J; junction bases unmatched: 8. Germline V gene lookup returns CDR1 MNHEY and CDR2 SVGEGT. The CDR3 contains 11 residues. The DNA for the CDR3 is TGTGCCAGCAGAGACAGGGAAAGAAGGTTCTTC. This translates into CASRDRERRFF.

This clonotype occurred many times. The chain has TRBV11-2 and TRBJ2-3, with 11 nucleotides matching TRBD2. V shed 1 base and J 0 bases; nucleotides not matched to a gene: 12. The CDR3 loop spans 20 amino acids. Germline-derived CDR1 and CDR2 are SGHAT and FQNNGV. DNA for the CDR3: TGTGCCAGCAGCTTAGTAGGACTAGCGGGCTACGAGGCTAGCACAGATACGCAGTATTTT. This gives the protein CASSLVGLAGYEASTDTQYF. The whole variable domain, remainder taken from reference TRBV11-2 and TRBJ2-3, is EAGVAQSPRYKIIEKRQSVAFWCNPISGHATLYWYQQILGQGPKLLIQFQNNGVVDDSQLPKDRFSAERLKGVDSTLKIQPAKLEDSAVYLCASSLVGLAGYEASTDTQYFGPGTRLTVL.

This clonotype was detected only a few times. The chain employs TRBV14 and TRBJ2-3; no definite D call. V lost 6 bases to trimming and J lost 2 bases, with 12 bases between them. Per the germline V gene, CDR1 is SGHDN and CDR2 is FVKESK. The CDR3 consists of 14 residues. In DNA, the CDR3 is TGTGCCAGCAGGCTCCGGAGCCCCACAGATACGCAGTATTTT. Its translation is CASRLRSPTDTQYF.

The chain links TRBV14 to TRBJ1-2; D might be TRBD1 (5 bases). Germline V CDR1 and CDR2: SGHDN, FVKESK. This CDR3 is built from 14 residues. V dropped 3 bases and J dropped 6 bases, with 14 bases sitting between them. CDR3 residues: CASSHHGGIHGYTF. In DNA, the CDR3 is TGTGCCAGCAGCCACCATGGGGGGATCCATGGCTACACCTTC. The complete variable domain, with remaining parts taken from reference TRBV14 and TRBJ1-2, reads EAGVTQFPSHSVIEKGQTVTLRCDPISGHDNLYWYRRVMGKEIKFLLHFVKESKQDESGMPNNRFLAERTGGTYSTLKVQPAELEDSGVYFCASSHHGGIHGYTFGSGTRLTVV.

This clonotype showed up many times. This chain uses TRBV30 with TRBJ2-3; D call uncertain. From germline, CDR1 is GTSNPN and CDR2 SVGIG (reference sequence). The V and J ends lost 0 bases and 3 bases respectively, with 13 bases between them. The CDR3 extends over 15 amino acids. The CDR3 bases are TGTGCCTGGAGTGTACCCCTTAGAATAACAGATACGCAGTATTTT. Residues: CAWSVPLRITDTQYF.

This clonotype was counted many times. This rearrangement joins TRBV18 to TRBJ1-4; the D is unclear. The CDR3 runs 13 residues. CDR1 and CDR2 (germline): KGHSH, LQKENI. Trimming left V 3 bases short and J 12 bases short, with 14 bases between. CDR3 protein: CASSPSRGSELFF. The DNA for the CDR3 is TGTGCCAGCTCACCTAGCCGGGGATCGGAACTGTTTTTT.

This clonotype has at least ten counts. The V call is TRBV2, the J call TRBJ1-4, with TRBD1 identical over 11 bases. J lost 5 bases, V lost 6 bases, and 8 bases had no gene match. This CDR3 contains 16 residues. The germline V gene has CDR1 SNHLY and CDR2 FYNNEI. CDR3 amino acids: CASSRRDRGANEKLFF. The CDR3 nucleotides read TGTGCCAGCAGCCGTAGGGACAGGGGGGCGAATGAAAAACTGTTTTTT.

This clonotype was seen only a few times. The chain recombines TRBV29-1 with TRBJ2-3, with D possibly matching TRBD1 (6 bases). The CDR3 length is 14 residues. Germline CDR1 and CDR2: SQVTM and ANQGSEA. The V and J ends lost 6 bases and 5 bases respectively, with 18 bases between them. The DNA of the CDR3 is TGCAGCGTGGACTTTGGACAGCCCTTAGATACGCAGTATTTT. This codes for CSVDFGQPLDTQYF.

This clonotype was seen a handful of times. This chain uses TRBV5-8 with TRBJ1-2; TRBD1 matches at 9 bases. CDR3 length equals 19 residues. Trimming removed 4 bases from V and 3 bases from J; junction bases left unmatched: 19. Germline CDR1 is SGHTS and CDR2 is YDEGEE. The CDR3 sequence is CASSGPSFSPGQGHYGYTF. The CDR3 bases are TGTGCCAGCAGCGGCCCCTCTTTTTCTCCGGGACAGGGTCACTATGGCTACACCTTC.

This clonotype was counted at least ten times. The V and J genes are TRBV5-1 and TRBJ2-5; D is undetermined. V dropped 0 bases and J dropped 1 base, with 13 bases sitting between them. CDR3 size: 16 residues. Germline loops: CDR1 SGHRS, CDR2 YFSETQ. CDR3 DNA sequence: TGCGCCAGCAGCTTGGTCCTCACAGCCCTCCAAGAGACCCAGTACTTC. Translated, it gives CASSLVLTALQETQYF.

The V call is TRBV7-9, the J call TRBJ1-2; no clear D gene. V shed 5 bases and J shed 4 bases, with 11 bases lying between them. The CDR3 runs 13 residues. CDR1 and CDR2 (germline): SEHNR, FQNEAQ (reference sequence). The CDR3 is CASSRPSVYGYTF. CDR3 DNA: TGTGCCAGCAGCCGCCCCTCTGTCTATGGCTACACCTTC.

The V and J genes are TRBV9 and TRBJ2-1; D remains unclear. Germline CDR1 SGDLS, CDR2 YYNGEE. Trimming shortened V by 0 bases and J by 2 bases, and 9 bases separated the two germline ends. The CDR3 sequence is 15 residues long. The CDR3 DNA is TGTGCCAGCAGCGTAGGCCTATCCACCTACAATGAGCAGTTCTTC. Protein sequence: CASSVGLSTYNEQFF. Full variable domain (remainder filled in from reference TRBV9 and TRBJ2-1): DSGVTQTPKHLITATGQRVTLRCSPRSGDLSVYWYQQSLDQGLQFLIQYYNGEERAKGNILERFSAQQFPDLHSELNLSSLELGDSALYFCASSVGLSTYNEQFFGPGTRLTVL.

The rearrangement links TRBV2 to TRBJ1-1, with D maybe TRBD1 (5 bases). CDR1 and CDR2 from the germline V gene are SNHLY and FYNNEI. CDR3 length: 12 residues. The V and J ends lost 2 bases and 8 bases respectively, with 9 bases between them. CDR3 protein: CASSESWTEAFF. DNA for the CDR3: TGTGCCAGCAGTGAAAGCTGGACAGAAGCTTTCTTT.

This sequence joins TRBV7-3 and TRBJ2-2, with D unclear. Germline values: CDR1 SGHTA, CDR2 FQGTGA. The CDR3 consists of 15 residues. With 4 bases removed from V and 1 base from J, the gap between germline ends came to 10 bases. This CDR3 is CASSSHPLNTGELFF. The CDR3 DNA sequence: TGTGCCAGCAGCTCCCACCCTCTGAACACCGGGGAGCTGTTTTTT.

This clonotype was detected only a few times. The chain carries TRBV10-3 and TRBJ1-2; 9 nucleotides agree with TRBD1. V shed 7 bases, J shed 5 bases, and the junction held 8 bases outside the gene matches. Germline V lookup: CDR1 ENHRY, CDR2 SYGVKD. This CDR3 has 14 amino acids. CDR3 region: CAIMQDRGSYGYTF. The DNA for the CDR3 is TGTGCCATCATGCAGGACAGGGGATCGTATGGCTACACCTTC.

This clonotype was seen repeatedly, ten times or more. The chain combines TRBV12-3 or TRBV12-4 with TRBJ1-1, with no clear D. This CDR3 spans 14 amino acids. V lost 4 bases, J lost 2 bases, and 11 bases lay in between. The DNA of the CDR3 is TGTGCCAGCAGTTGGGCAGGTCGAAACACTGAAGCTTTCTTT. As protein: CASSWAGRNTEAFF.

There are many counts of this clonotype. The chain links TRBV11-2 to TRBJ2-3; the D gene is possibly TRBD2 (6 bases). CDR1 is SGHAT, CDR2 FQNNGV, per germline. This CDR3 region has 18 residues. The germline V and J ends were trimmed by 1 base and 4 bases, with 21 bases remaining between them. This CDR3 is CASSLALTGTGGSDTQYF. The CDR3 nucleotides read TGTGCCAGCAGCTTAGCCTTGACCGGGACTGGGGGATCAGATACGCAGTATTTT.

In its sample, this clonotype was seen many times. The gene calls are TRBV6-1 and TRBJ2-5; D is unclear. Germline CDR1 and CDR2: MNHNS and SASEGT. V was shortened by 7 bases and J by 5 bases, with 11 bases between the two germline ends. This CDR3 has 12 amino acids. The DNA of the CDR3 is TGTGCCAGCACCCGGCCGTGGGAGACCCAGTACTTC. Encoded protein: CASTRPWETQYF.

The chain has TRBV2 and TRBJ2-2, with D possibly matching TRBD2 (6 bases). CDR1 and CDR2 from the germline V gene are SNHLY and FYNNEI. Trimming took off 6 bases at V and 0 bases at J, with 29 bases between the two ends. The CDR3 length is 21 residues. CDR3 coding DNA: TGTGCCAGCAGGAACCTTCGGGTGAGGGGAAGGAGGGCCGCGAACACCGGGGAGCTGTTTTTT. Translation: CASRNLRVRGRRAANTGELFF. The whole variable domain, remainder taken from reference TRBV2 and TRBJ2-2, is EPEVTQTPSHQVTQMGQEVILRCVPISNHLYFYWYRQILGQKVEFLVSFYNNEISEKSEIFDDQFSVERPDGSNFTLKIRSTKLEDSAMYFCASRNLRVRGRRAANTGELFFGEGSRLTVL.

This clonotype has a count of ten or more. The chain couples TRBV11-3 to TRBJ2-1; 7 positions agree with TRBD2. Germline values: CDR1 SGHNT, CDR2 YENEEA. The CDR3 has 15 residues. The junction had 10 bases not matched to a gene; V was cut back by 5 bases and J by 6 bases. The CDR3 DNA reads as TGTGCCAGCAGCATACCTCCGGGGGGTGCCAATGAGCAGTTCTTC. Amino acid sequence: CASSIPPGGANEQFF.

CDR3 residues: CASSAALIPPGEQYF. The CDR3, as DNA: TGTGCCAGCAGCGCCGCCCTGATCCCCCCGGGTGAGCAGTACTTC. The chain carries TRBV9 and TRBJ2-7; the D is unclear. The CDR3 length is 15 residues. CDR1 and CDR2 from the germline V gene are SGDLS and YYNGEE. Trimming removed 3 bases at V and 7 bases at J, with 20 bases between.

Many counts were recorded for this clonotype. The V and J genes are TRBV7-9 and TRBJ2-2; 8 bases are shared with TRBD2. Trimming took 8 bases from V and 0 from J; bases not matched to a gene: 5. CDR3 length equals 15 residues. Germline CDR1 reads SEHNR; CDR2 reads FQNEAQ (reference sequence). The CDR3 is CASGLAGANTGELFF. In nucleotides, the CDR3 is TGTGCCAGCGGGCTAGCGGGCGCGAACACCGGGGAGCTGTTTTTT.

This clonotype was seen ten or more times. This chain joins TRBV30 and TRBJ2-5; D possibly corresponds to TRBD1 (6 bases). The CDR3 is 15 amino acids. Trimming removed 0 bases from V and 4 bases from J, with 15 bases in between. CDR1 is GTSNPN and CDR2 is SVGIG in the germline V gene (reference sequence). The CDR3: CAWSVRGRGPETQYF. The CDR3 region has the DNA TGTGCCTGGAGTGTACGGGGCAGGGGCCCAGAGACCCAGTACTTC.

The chain's CDR3 is CASSQDQTGDTQYF. In DNA, the CDR3 is TGCGCCAGCAGCCAAGACCAGACAGGAGATACGCAGTATTTT. V gene TRBV4-3 combines with J gene TRBJ2-3, with D perhaps matching TRBD1 (6 bases). Germline V lookup: CDR1 LGHNA, CDR2 YSLEER. The CDR3 is 14 residues long. V lost 0 bases and J lost 5, with 9 bases in between.

Only a few counts were recorded for this clonotype. The chain links TRBV20-1 to TRBJ2-7; D unresolved. Trimming left V 1 base short and J 4 bases short, with 20 bases between. The CDR3 runs 16 residues. CDR1 and CDR2 from the germline V gene are DFQATT and SNEGSKA (reference sequence). In DNA, the CDR3 is TGCAGTGCTAGAGGTCCCCTGTCCGTGGGAATTTACGAGCAGTACTTC. Protein product: CSARGPLSVGIYEQYF.